This record concerns one T cell receptor beta chain sequence. The data were taken from a study of blood T cell repertoires in COVID-19. Study as a whole: Sources were T cells, B-cell-depleted T cells, or PBMCs; the material itself was cDNA or gDNA.

The data were produced by immunoSEQ multiplex PCR, yet TCRdb's version contains in-frame clones alone and is incomplete. The sample consists of approximately 120,000 clones, 80% to 90% of them appearing once. There are 11 residues in the CDR3. Trimming pared 1 base from V and 7 bases from J, leaving 7 bases between. CDR1 is DFQATT, CDR2 SNEGSKA, per germline (reference sequence). The genes are TRBV20-1 and TRBJ1-1; D is ambiguous. The TCR was taken from a human donor in a cohort sampled during active COVID-19. The material sequenced was peripheral blood. CDR3 DNA sequence: TGCAGTGCTAGAGTGGCAGTTGAAGCTTTCTTT. This codes for CSARVAVEAFF.